The present TCR beta chain was sequenced within a study of blood T cell repertoires in COVID-19. This CDR3 comprises 13 residues. Per germline, CDR1 SSHAT and CDR2 FNYEAQ (reference sequence). For this clone: One end of the junction is discordant with germline, which a read error may explain.

Some clones are missing from TCRdb's copy, which holds only in-frame ones; the method was immunoSEQ multiplex PCR. The sample lists 200,000 to 250,000 clones, 85% seen once, with approximately 8.6% in the top ten. The gene calls are TRBV7-7 and TRBJ2-1, with 9 bases identical to TRBD1. The sample comprised PBMCs or T cells enriched from blood (not recorded which). The origin of this receptor is a woman aged 45 to 65 with acute COVID-19. DNA for the CDR3: TGTGCTAGCAGCCCAGGACAGGGGAATGAGCAGTTCTTC. Protein sequence: CASSPGQGNEQFF.